This T cell receptor (beta chain) was profiled in a study of HIV-infected patients and healthy controls. Reverse transcription used approximately 500 ng RNA and constant-region primers for alpha and beta. Each of the alpha and beta chains got its own library through chain-specific third strand synthesis with indices. Via MiXCR, TCRdb re-called the 5' RACE reads, giving one row per CDR3 protein. The sample shows about 18,000 distinct CDR3 sequences, 12% of them seen only once. All unsorted peripheral T cells were captured because whole blood was used without fractionation. V was pared by 6 bases and J by 5 bases, with 9 bases between. The CDR3 covers 12 residues. Germline assignment: CDR1 SGHTA and CDR2 FQGNSA.

The TCR comes from an adult in good health. Sample: blood. V usage is TRBV7-2 and J usage is TRBJ2-3; D remains ambiguous. The CDR3 DNA reads TGTGCCAGCAGAAACGTGGAAGATACGCAGTATTTT. Protein: CASRNVEDTQYF. Full variable domain (rest looked up from reference TRBV7-2 and TRBJ2-3): GAGVSQSPSNKVTEKGKDVELRCDPISGHTALYWYRQSLGQGLEFLIYFQGNSAPDKSGLPSDRFSAERTGGSVSTLTIQRTQQEDSAVYLCASRNVEDTQYFGPGTRLTVL.